The 22 T cell receptor beta chains reported below all come from one sample, sequenced in a study of cytomegalovirus exposure and HLA in healthy donors. Repertoires were generated with immunoSEQ multiplex PCR, while TCRdb's copy carries only in-frame clones and drops some. The table shows over 130,000 clones, with around 90% occurring only once. The source material was PBMCs. All receptors derive from a man aged 18 to 35 in good health and CMV-seropositive.

V gene TRBV19 combines with J gene TRBJ1-1, with a tentative D call TRBD1 (5 bases). CDR1 and CDR2 (germline): LNHDA, SQIVND (reference sequence). The CDR3 covers 14 residues. V was shortened by 7 bases and J by 0 bases, with 12 bases between the two germline ends. CDR3 nucleotide sequence: TGTGCCAGTACCACAGGAAGCATGAACACTGAAGCTTTCTTT. Translated, it gives CASTTGSMNTEAFF.

This chain joins TRBV19 and TRBJ1-2, with D tentatively TRBD1 (5 bases). This CDR3 contains 14 residues. V lost 6 bases to trimming and J lost 4 bases, with 15 bases between them. The germline CDR1 and CDR2 sequences are LNHDA and SQIVND (reference sequence). For the CDR3, the DNA is TGTGCCAGTAGCTTCGGACACCAAACCTATGGCTACACCTTC. Translation: CASSFGHQTYGYTF.

The chain uses TRBV5-1 and TRBJ2-3; TRBD2 agrees at 8 bases. Germline CDR1 is SGHRS and CDR2 is YFSETQ. This CDR3 has 18 amino acids. The V and J ends lost 0 bases and 3 bases, in that order; junction bases with no gene match: 12. CDR3 in DNA: TGCGCCAGCAGCTTGGGTTCCGGGAGGGGTACCAAGACAGATACGCAGTATTTT. Amino acids: CASSLGSGRGTKTDTQYF. Full variable domain (remainder filled in from reference TRBV5-1 and TRBJ2-3): KAGVTQTPRYLIKTRGQQVTLSCSPISGHRSVSWYQQTPGQGLQFLFEYFSETQRNKGNFPGRFSGRQFSNSRSEMNVSTLELGDSALYLCASSLGSGRGTKTDTQYFGPGTRLTVL.

The CDR3 DNA reads as TGTGCCAGTAGTTTGGCTAGCGGGAGTAATGAGCAGTTCTTC. It codes for CASSLASGSNEQFF. The chain has TRBV19 and TRBJ2-1, with 10 bases fitting TRBD2. Losses at the gene ends were 5 bases for V and 7 bases for J; bases not matched to a gene: 5. The germline V gene encodes CDR1 LNHDA and CDR2 SQIVND (reference sequence). CDR3 length: 14 residues.

The chain joins TRBV7-6 to TRBJ2-7, with 10 nucleotides matching TRBD1. This CDR3 spans 14 amino acids. Germline values: CDR1 SGHVS, CDR2 FNYEAQ. The junction had 3 bases not matched to a gene; V was cut back by 0 bases and J by 7 bases. The CDR3 coding sequence is TGTGCCAGCAGCTTAGCAGACAGGGGGCAAGAGCAGTACTTC. Its protein product is CASSLADRGQEQYF.

The chain carries TRBV18 and TRBJ2-5; TRBD1 matches 9 bases. Losses at the gene ends were 2 bases for V and 2 bases for J; bases not matched to a gene: 12. The CDR3 is made up of 18 amino acids. Germline V CDR1 and CDR2: KGHSH, LQKENI. The CDR3 DNA reads TGTGCCAGCTCACCAGTTAGTGGACAGGGGACTCAACAAGAGACCCAGTACTTC. Protein product: CASSPVSGQGTQQETQYF.

V and J are TRBV30 and TRBJ1-1; maybe TRBD1 (6 bases). The V end lost 0 bases, the J end lost 2 bases, and 13 bases lay between the germline ends. Per germline, CDR1 GTSNPN and CDR2 SVGIG (reference sequence). CDR3 length: 15 amino acids. The CDR3 reads CAWSVREGVNTEAFF. DNA of the CDR3: TGTGCCTGGAGTGTCCGTGAGGGGGTAAACACTGAAGCTTTCTTT.

The chain carries TRBV25-1 and TRBJ2-5, with TRBD2 identical over 14 bases. The germline CDR1 and CDR2 sequences are MGHDK and SYGVNS. This CDR3 comprises 16 residues. V lost 5 bases to trimming and J lost 5 bases; unmatched junction nucleotides: 7. The CDR3 DNA is TGTGCCAGCAGTAGACTAGCGGGGGGGCCGAGGGAGACCCAGTACTTC. Its protein is CASSRLAGGPRETQYF. The variable domain in full, with the rest retrieved from reference TRBV25-1 and TRBJ2-5, is EADIYQTPRYLVIGTGKKITLECSQTMGHDKMYWYQQDPGMELHLIHYSYGVNSTEKGDLSSESTVSRIRTEHFPLTLESARPSHTSQYLCASSRLAGGPRETQYFGPGTRLLVL.

The rearrangement joins TRBV19 to TRBJ1-2, with unresolved D. This CDR3 is built from 16 residues. The ends were cut back, 5 bases at V and 8 bases at J, with 24 bases in the middle. CDR1 is LNHDA and CDR2 is SQIVND in the germline V gene (reference sequence). Here the CDR3 DNA reads TGTGCCAGTAGTTCTCTCCAAAACCGGGGAGTAAAGGGCTACACCTTC. Its translation is CASSSLQNRGVKGYTF.

The rearrangement uses TRBV27 and TRBJ2-1; maybe TRBD2 (5 bases). V was pared by 1 base and J by 5 bases, with 6 bases between. The germline V gene encodes CDR1 MNHEY and CDR2 SMNVEV (reference sequence). The CDR3 spans 13 residues. CDR3 bases: TGTGCCAGCAGTTTATTCGGGGACAATGAGCAGTTCTTC. This translates into CASSLFGDNEQFF.

This clone was counted a few times. This chain links TRBV7-6 with TRBJ2-7; 9 nucleotides line up with TRBD1. Germline values: CDR1 SGHVS, CDR2 FNYEAQ. The CDR3 is 14 residues long. V dropped 3 bases and J dropped 6; count of bases not matched to a gene: 6. CDR3 sequence: CASSFSGTGSEQYF. CDR3 nucleotide sequence: TGTGCCAGCAGCTTTTCCGGGACAGGGAGCGAGCAGTACTTC.

This chain joins TRBV6-6 and TRBJ2-7; the match to TRBD2 covers 8 bases. This CDR3 is 16 amino acids long. Looked up from germline, CDR1 is MNHNY and CDR2 is SVGAGI (reference sequence). After removal of 4 bases from V and 3 bases from J, the junction contained 11 bases not matched to a gene. For the CDR3, the DNA is TGTGCCAGCAGTTTTCAACCACTAGCGGAGCGCTACGAGCAGTACTTC. This sequence encodes CASSFQPLAERYEQYF.

This chain joins TRBV4-1 and TRBJ2-7, with no clear D. Trimming took 3 bases from V and 6 from J, leaving 9 bases between them. The germline V gene encodes CDR1 MGHRA and CDR2 YSYEKL. The CDR3 is 12 residues long. The CDR3 sequence: CASSHVGAEQYF. CDR3 in DNA: TGCGCCAGCAGCCACGTGGGCGCCGAGCAGTACTTC.

This clone is a singleton in its sample. The rearrangement joins TRBV9 to TRBJ2-3; 8 bases map to TRBD1. The trim removed 1 base at V and 1 base at J, leaving 5 bases unmatched. This CDR3 has 16 amino acids. Germline V gene sequence: CDR1 SGDLS, CDR2 YYNGEE. The CDR3 DNA is TGTGCCAGCAGCGTAATGGGGGGACAGGGCACAGATACGCAGTATTTT. Translated: CASSVMGGQGTDTQYF.

This rearrangement joins TRBV6-5 to TRBJ2-3, with D uncertain. V shed 4 bases and J shed 1 base, with 9 bases lying between them. Germline CDR1 MNHEY, CDR2 SVGAGI. CDR3 length equals 14 residues. CDR3 in DNA: TGTGCCAGCAGTTTCGATCAGGGCACAGATACGCAGTATTTT. It is translated as CASSFDQGTDTQYF.

In this sample, this clone turned up once. CDR3 DNA sequence: TGTGCCAGCAGTTATAGGAGAAATCAGCCCCAGCATTTT. It encodes CASSYRRNQPQHF. The V call is TRBV6-5, the J call TRBJ1-5; D remains unclear. Deletions cut 3 bases from V and 4 bases from J, with 7 bases between. This CDR3 is 13 amino acids long. The germline CDR1 and CDR2 sequences are MNHEY and SVGAGI.

The chain links TRBV27 to TRBJ2-1; 13 bases are shared with TRBD2. After removal of 5 bases from V and 4 bases from J, the junction contained 5 bases not matched to a gene. The length of the CDR3 is 16 residues. Germline V gives CDR1 MNHEY, CDR2 SMNVEV (reference sequence). The CDR3, as DNA: TGTGCCAGCAGTCCCGAACTAGCGGGAGGGTACAATGAGCAGTTCTTC. As protein: CASSPELAGGYNEQFF.

This clone was seen once. CDR3: CASSLGQGGYGYTF. For the CDR3, the DNA is TGTGCCAGCAGCTTGGGTCAGGGGGGCTATGGCTACACCTTC. The gene calls are TRBV5-8 and TRBJ1-2; TRBD1 matches 7 bases. Per germline, CDR1 SGHTS and CDR2 YDEGEE. J gave up 4 bases and V 0 bases, and 3 bases lay outside the gene matches. This CDR3 region has 14 residues. Full variable domain (rest looked up from reference TRBV5-8 and TRBJ1-2): EAGVTQSPTHLIKTRGQQATLRCSPISGHTSVYWYQQALGLGLQFLLWYDEGEERNRGNFPPRFSGRQFPNYSSELNVNALELEDSALYLCASSLGQGGYGYTFGSGTRLTVV.

This clone was observed a single time. The chain couples TRBV6-6 to TRBJ2-2; the match to TRBD1 covers 7 bases. The CDR3 has 13 residues. Germline CDR1 reads MNHNY; CDR2 reads SVGAGI (reference sequence). Unmatched junction bases numbered 3, after V lost 6 bases and J lost 5 bases. The CDR3 nucleotides are TGTGCCAGCAGACAGGGGACGACCGGGGAGCTGTTTTTT. Protein sequence: CASRQGTTGELFF.

This chain uses TRBV5-1 with TRBJ2-1, with a tentative D call TRBD1 (6 bases). The CDR3 sequence is 21 residues long. Germline assignment: CDR1 SGHRS and CDR2 YFSETQ. V gave up 4 bases and J gave up 0 bases, with 29 bases separating them. The CDR3 bases are TGCGCCAGCAGCCTGTGGCCGGCAGGGGACCCAACCCGGAGCTCCTACAATGAGCAGTTCTTC. As protein: CASSLWPAGDPTRSSYNEQFF.

Many counts were recorded for this clone. V usage is TRBV29-1 and J usage is TRBJ2-1, with D unresolved. The germline V gene has CDR1 SQVTM and CDR2 ANQGSEA. The CDR3 covers 14 residues. Deletions cut 3 bases from V and 6 bases from J, with 15 bases between. Here the CDR3 DNA reads TGCAGCGTTGATAGTCCTCAATACCGCAATGAGCAGTTCTTC. Translation gives CSVDSPQYRNEQFF.

This sequence joins TRBV19 and TRBJ1-5, with 9 bases identical to TRBD1. With 9 bases clipped from V and 6 bases from J, the junction kept 9 bases outside the gene matches. Germline V gene lookup returns CDR1 LNHDA and CDR2 SQIVND (reference sequence). The CDR3 is made up of 14 amino acids. The CDR3 here is CASRDRVAVQPQHF. The DNA for the CDR3 is TGTGCCAGCCGGGACAGGGTTGCGGTTCAGCCCCAGCATTTT.